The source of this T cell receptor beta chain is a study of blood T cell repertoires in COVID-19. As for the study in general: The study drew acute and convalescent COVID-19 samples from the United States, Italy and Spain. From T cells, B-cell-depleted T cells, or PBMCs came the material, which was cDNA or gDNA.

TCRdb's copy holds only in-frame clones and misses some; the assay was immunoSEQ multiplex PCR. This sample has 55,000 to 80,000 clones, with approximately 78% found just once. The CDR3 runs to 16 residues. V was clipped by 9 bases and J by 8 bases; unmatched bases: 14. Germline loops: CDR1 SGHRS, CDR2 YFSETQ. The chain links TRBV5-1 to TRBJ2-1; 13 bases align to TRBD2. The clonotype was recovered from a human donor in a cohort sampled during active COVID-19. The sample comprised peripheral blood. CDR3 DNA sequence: TGCGCCACCTCCACAGGGACTAGCGGGGTTGGGTATGAGCAGTTCTTC. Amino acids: CATSTGTSGVGYEQFF.